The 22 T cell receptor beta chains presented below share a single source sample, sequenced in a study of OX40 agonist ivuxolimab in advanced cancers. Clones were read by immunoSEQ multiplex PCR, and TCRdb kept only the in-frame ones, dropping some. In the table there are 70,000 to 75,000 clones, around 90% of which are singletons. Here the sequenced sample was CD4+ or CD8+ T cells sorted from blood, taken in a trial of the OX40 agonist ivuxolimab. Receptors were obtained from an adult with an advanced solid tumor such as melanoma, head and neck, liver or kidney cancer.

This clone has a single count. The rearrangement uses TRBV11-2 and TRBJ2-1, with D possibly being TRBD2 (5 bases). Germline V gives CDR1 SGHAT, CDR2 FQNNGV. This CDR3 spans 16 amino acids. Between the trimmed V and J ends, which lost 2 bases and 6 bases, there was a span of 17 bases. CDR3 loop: CASSLMGGQNSNEQFF. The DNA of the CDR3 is TGTGCCAGCAGCTTAATGGGCGGGCAAAATAGCAATGAGCAGTTCTTC.

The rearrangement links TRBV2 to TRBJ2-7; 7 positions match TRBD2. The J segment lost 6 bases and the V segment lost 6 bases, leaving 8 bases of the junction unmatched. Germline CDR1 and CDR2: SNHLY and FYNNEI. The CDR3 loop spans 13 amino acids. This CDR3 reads CASRGGSRTEQYF. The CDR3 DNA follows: TGTGCCAGCAGGGGGGGGTCAAGGACCGAGCAGTACTTC.

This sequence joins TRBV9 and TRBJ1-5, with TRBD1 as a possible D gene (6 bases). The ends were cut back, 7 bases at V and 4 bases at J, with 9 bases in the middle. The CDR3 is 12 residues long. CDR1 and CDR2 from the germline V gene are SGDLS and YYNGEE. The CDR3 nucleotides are TGTGCCAGCGGGGGACAAAATCAGCCCCAGCATTTT. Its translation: CASGGQNQPQHF.

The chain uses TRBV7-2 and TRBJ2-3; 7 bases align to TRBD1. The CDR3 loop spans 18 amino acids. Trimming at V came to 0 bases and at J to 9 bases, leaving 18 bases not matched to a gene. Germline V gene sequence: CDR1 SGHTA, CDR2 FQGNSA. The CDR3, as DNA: TGTGCCAGCAGCTTAGCGGGCACCCCAGGGGGACCACCTCGAACGCAGTATTTT. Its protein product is CASSLAGTPGGPPRTQYF.

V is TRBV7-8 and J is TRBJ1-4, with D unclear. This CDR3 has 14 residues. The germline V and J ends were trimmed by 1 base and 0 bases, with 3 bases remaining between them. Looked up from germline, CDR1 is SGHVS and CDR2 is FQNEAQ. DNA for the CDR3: TGTGCCAGCAGCTTAGGGTCAACTAATGAAAAACTGTTTTTT. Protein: CASSLGSTNEKLFF.

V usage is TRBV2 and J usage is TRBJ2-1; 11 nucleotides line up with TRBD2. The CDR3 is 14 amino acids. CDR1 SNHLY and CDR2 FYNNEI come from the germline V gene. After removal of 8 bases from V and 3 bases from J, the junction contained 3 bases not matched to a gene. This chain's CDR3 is CASRSGGVYNEQFF. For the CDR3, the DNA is TGTGCCAGCCGTAGCGGGGGGGTCTACAATGAGCAGTTCTTC.

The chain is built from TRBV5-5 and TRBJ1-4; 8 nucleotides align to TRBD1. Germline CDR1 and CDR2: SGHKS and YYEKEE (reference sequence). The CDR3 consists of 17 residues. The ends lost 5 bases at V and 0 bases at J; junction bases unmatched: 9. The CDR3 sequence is CASRPGTQGATNEKLFF. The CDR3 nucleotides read TGTGCCAGCAGGCCGGGGACACAGGGGGCAACTAATGAAAAACTGTTTTTT. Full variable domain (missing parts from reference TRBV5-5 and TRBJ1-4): DAGVTQSPTHLIKTRGQQVTLRCSPISGHKSVSWYQQVLGQGPQFIFQYYEKEERGRGNFPDRFSARQFPNYSSELNVNALLLGDSALYLCASRPGTQGATNEKLFFGSGTQLSVL.

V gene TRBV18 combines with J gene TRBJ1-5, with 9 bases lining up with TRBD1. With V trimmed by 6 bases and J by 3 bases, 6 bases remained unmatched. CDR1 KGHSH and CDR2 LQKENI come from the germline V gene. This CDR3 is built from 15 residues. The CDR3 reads CASSLTGGNNQPQHF. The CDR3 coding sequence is TGTGCCAGCTCTTTGACAGGGGGAAACAATCAGCCCCAGCATTTT.

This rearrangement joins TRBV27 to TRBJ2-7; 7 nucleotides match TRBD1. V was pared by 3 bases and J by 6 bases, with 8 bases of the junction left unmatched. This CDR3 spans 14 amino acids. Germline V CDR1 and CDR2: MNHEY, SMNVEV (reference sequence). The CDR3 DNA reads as TGTGCCAGCAGTTTTTTTAGACAGGGTGCCGAGCAGTACTTC. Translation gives CASSFFRQGAEQYF.

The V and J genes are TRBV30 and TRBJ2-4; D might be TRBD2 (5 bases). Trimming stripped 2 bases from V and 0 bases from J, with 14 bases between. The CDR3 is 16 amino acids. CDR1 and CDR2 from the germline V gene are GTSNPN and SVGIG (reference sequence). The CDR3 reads CAWSSRRALAKNIQYF. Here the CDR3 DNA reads TGTGCCTGGAGTTCCCGGCGGGCCCTAGCCAAAAACATTCAGTACTTC.

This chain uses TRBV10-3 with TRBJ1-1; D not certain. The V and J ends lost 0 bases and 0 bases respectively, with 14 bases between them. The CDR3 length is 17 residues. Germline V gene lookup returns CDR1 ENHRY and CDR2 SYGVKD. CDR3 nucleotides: TGTGCCATCAGTGAGTCGGTGAGCGTACCTTTGAACACTGAAGCTTTCTTT. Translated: CAISESVSVPLNTEAFF.

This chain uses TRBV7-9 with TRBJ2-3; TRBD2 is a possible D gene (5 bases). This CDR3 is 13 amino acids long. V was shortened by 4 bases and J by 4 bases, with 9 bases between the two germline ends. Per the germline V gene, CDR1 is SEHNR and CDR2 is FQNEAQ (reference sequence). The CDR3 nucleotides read TGTGCCAGCAGCTCGAGAGGGCCAGATACGCAGTATTTT. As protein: CASSSRGPDTQYF.

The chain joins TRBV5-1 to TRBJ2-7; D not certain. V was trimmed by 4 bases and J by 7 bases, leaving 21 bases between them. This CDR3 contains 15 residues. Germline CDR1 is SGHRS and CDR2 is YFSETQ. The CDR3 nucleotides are TGCGCCAGCAGCCAGCTCGGGCCCCAGGCGGCTGAGCAGTACTTC. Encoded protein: CASSQLGPQAAEQYF.

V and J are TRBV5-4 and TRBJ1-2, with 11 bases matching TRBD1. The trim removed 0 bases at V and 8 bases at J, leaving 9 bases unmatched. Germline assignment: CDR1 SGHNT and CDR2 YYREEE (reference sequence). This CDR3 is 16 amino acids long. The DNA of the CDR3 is TGTGCCAGCAGCTTGGGCTTGGGACAGGGGGAAGAAGGCTACACCTTC. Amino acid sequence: CASSLGLGQGEEGYTF.

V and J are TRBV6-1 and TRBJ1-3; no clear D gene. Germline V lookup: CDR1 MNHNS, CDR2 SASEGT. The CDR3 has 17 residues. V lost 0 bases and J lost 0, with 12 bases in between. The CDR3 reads CASSEALGGYSGNTIYF. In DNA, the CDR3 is TGTGCCAGCAGTGAAGCGCTGGGTGGATACTCTGGAAACACCATATATTTT.

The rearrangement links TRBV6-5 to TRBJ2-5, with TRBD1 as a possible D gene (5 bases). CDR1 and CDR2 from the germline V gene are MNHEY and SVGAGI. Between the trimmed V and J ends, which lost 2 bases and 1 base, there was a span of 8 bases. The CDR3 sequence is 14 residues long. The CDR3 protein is CASSYQGIQETQYF. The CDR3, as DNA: TGTGCCAGCAGTTACCAGGGAATCCAAGAGACCCAGTACTTC.

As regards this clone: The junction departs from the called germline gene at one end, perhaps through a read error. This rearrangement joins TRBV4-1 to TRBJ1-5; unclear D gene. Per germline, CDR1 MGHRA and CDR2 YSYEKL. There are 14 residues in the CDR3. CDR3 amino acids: CASSQDFPGNIVNF. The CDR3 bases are TGCGCCAGCAGCCAAGATTTCCCGGGGAATATTGTGAATTTT.

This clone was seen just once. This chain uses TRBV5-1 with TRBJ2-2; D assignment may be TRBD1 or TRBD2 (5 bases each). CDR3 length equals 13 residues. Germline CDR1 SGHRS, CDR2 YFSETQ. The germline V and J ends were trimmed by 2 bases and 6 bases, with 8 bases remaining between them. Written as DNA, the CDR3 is TGCGCCAGCAGCTTTTCGGGGCCCGGGGAGCTGTTTTTT. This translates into CASSFSGPGELFF.

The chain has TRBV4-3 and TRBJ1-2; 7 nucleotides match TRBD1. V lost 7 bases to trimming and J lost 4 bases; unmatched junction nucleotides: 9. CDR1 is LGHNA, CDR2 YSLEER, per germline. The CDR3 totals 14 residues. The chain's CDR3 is CASTKERGLYGYTF. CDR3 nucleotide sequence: TGCGCCAGCACCAAAGAGAGGGGGCTCTATGGCTACACCTTC.

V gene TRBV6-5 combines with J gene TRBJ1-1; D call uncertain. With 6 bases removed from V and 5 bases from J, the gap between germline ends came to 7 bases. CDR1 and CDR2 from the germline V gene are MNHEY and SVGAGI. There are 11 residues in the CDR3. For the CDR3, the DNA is TGTGCCAGCAGGGGCGGGACTGAAGCTTTCTTT. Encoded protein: CASRGGTEAFF.

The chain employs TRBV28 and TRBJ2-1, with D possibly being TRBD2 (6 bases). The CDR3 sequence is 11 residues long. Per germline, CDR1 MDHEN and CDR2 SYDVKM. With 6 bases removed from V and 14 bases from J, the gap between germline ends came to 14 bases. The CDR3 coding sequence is TGTGCCAGCAGCTCGCGGGACCCAAAGTTCTTC. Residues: CASSSRDPKFF. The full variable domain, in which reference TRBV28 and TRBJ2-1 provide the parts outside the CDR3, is DVKVTQSSRYLVKRTGEKVFLECVQDMDHENMFWYRQDPGLGLRLIYFSYDVKMKEKGDIPEGYSVSREKKERFSLILESASTNQTSMYLCASSSRDPKFFGPGTRLTVL.

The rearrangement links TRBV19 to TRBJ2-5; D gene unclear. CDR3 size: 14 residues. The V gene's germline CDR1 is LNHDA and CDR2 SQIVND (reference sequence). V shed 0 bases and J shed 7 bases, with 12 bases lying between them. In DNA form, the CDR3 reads TGTGCCAGTAGTATAGACGTGACAACACGGACCCAGTACTTC. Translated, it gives CASSIDVTTRTQYF.